This TCR beta chain derives from a study of blood T cell repertoires in COVID-19. Overall study context: COVID-19 samples, acute and convalescent, were from the United States, Italy and Spain. From T cells, B-cell-depleted T cells, or PBMCs came the material, which was cDNA or gDNA.

TCRdb keeps only in-frame clones here, not all; method: immunoSEQ multiplex PCR. Here the sample spans approximately 300,000 clones, about nine tenths being singletons. The sequencing sample was made of peripheral blood. This receptor was identified in a man aged 50-60 years with active or convalescent COVID-19.

CDR3 DNA sequence: TGTGCTAGTGGTTTGGCGCCTTGGGACAGGGCGGAGACCGGGGAGCTGTTTTTT. Protein product: CASGLAPWDRAETGELFF. J is TRBJ2-2 and V is TRBV12-5, with 9 nucleotides matching TRBD1. The ends lost 1 base at V and 5 bases at J; junction bases unmatched: 11. The germline V gene has CDR1 LGHNT and CDR2 FRNRAP. This CDR3 contains 18 residues.